This T cell receptor beta chain was found in a study of response to subunit inactivated influenza vaccine. General study results and limits: The authors proposed limited new T cell recruitment per seasonal influenza vaccination.

TCRdb redid the calling of the RT-PCR reads with MiXCR, one entry per CDR3 protein. The sample lists a few hundred thousand distinct CDR3 sequences; 20% to 25% were seen once. As for this clonotype: Its cognate antigen is unknown.

Sample: PBMCs from blood, taken less than 22 months after vaccination. The sequence derives from a man in his fifties or sixties who received an inactivated influenza vaccine.

The CDR3 here is CASSLSVWTAVNEKLFF. The CDR3 DNA sequence: TGTGCCAGCAGCTTAAGTGTGTGGACTGCGGTGAATGAAAAACTGTTTTTT. The V and J genes are TRBV7-2 and TRBJ1-4; D is unclear. CDR1 and CDR2 from the germline V gene are SGHTA and FQGNSA. Trimming removed 2 bases from V and 5 bases from J, with 18 bases in between. The CDR3 contains 17 residues.